What follows describes a single TCR beta chain. This sample is part of a study of beta chain features in type 1 diabetes. The investigators reverse transcribed all of the isolated RNA, so they sequenced expressed TCRB transcripts. Libraries were prepared by immunoSEQ multiplex PCR; TCRdb keeps only in-frame clonotypes and omits some of them. This table has fewer than 650,000 clones, about 16% appearing once. The CDR3 length is 15 residues. V was cut by 2 bases and J by 1 base, with 11 bases left in between. Germline values: CDR1 SGHTA, CDR2 FQGNSA. This chain joins TRBV7-2 and TRBJ1-1; D possibly corresponds to TRBD1 (6 bases). Sequencing was carried out using naive CD4+ T cells from blood. This receptor was identified in a man between 18 and 29 years old in good health. The CDR3 is CASSLTGQSNTEAFF. The DNA for the CDR3 is TGTGCCAGCAGCTTAACTGGACAGTCGAACACTGAAGCTTTCTTT.